A single sample is the source of the 8 T cell receptor beta chains below, sequenced in a study of T cell responses to AZD1222 COVID-19 vaccine. Repertoires were generated with immunoSEQ multiplex PCR, while TCRdb's copy carries only in-frame clones and drops some. The sample yields roughly 190,000 clones, 90% to 95% seen once. The sequences come from peripheral blood, collected 28 days after the second dose of the MenACWY control vaccine. The receptor set was obtained from an adult who received the MenACWY meningococcal vaccine as a control.

The chain uses TRBV5-1 and TRBJ1-3; D not certain. CDR1 SGHRS and CDR2 YFSETQ come from the germline V gene. This CDR3 spans 15 amino acids. Between the trimmed V and J ends, which lost 2 bases and 0 bases, there was a span of 9 bases. CDR3 DNA: TGCGCCAGCAGCTTAGACCGTAGCTCTGGAAACACCATATATTTT. Translated: CASSLDRSSGNTIYF.

The chain recombines TRBV18 with TRBJ2-1; tentatively, D is TRBD2 (6 bases). The V end was cut by 3 bases, the J end by 5 bases, with 14 bases between. Germline loops: CDR1 KGHSH, CDR2 LQKENI. This CDR3 spans 15 amino acids. CDR3 bases: TGTGCCAGCTCACCTGTCGCGGGGCAGAACAATGAGCAGTTCTTC. It codes for CASSPVAGQNNEQFF.

The chain recombines TRBV27 with TRBJ2-1; the D gene is possibly TRBD1 (5 bases). CDR3 length equals 14 residues. The V end lost 5 bases, the J end lost 9 bases, and 17 bases lay between the germline ends. CDR1 is MNHEY and CDR2 is SMNVEV in the germline V gene (reference sequence). Written as DNA, the CDR3 is TGTGCCAGCAGTGGATGGAGCCCGCAGGGTGAGCAGTTCTTC. Protein: CASSGWSPQGEQFF.

This rearrangement joins TRBV25-1 to TRBJ1-1; D not resolved. The CDR3 consists of 14 residues. Between the trimmed V and J ends, which lost 8 bases and 0 bases, there was a span of 13 bases. The V gene's germline CDR1 is MGHDK and CDR2 SYGVNS. CDR3 bases: TGTGCCAGCCCGACTGACGGAGTGAACACTGAAGCTTTCTTT. This codes for CASPTDGVNTEAFF.

The V call is TRBV10-3, the J call TRBJ2-7; TRBD1 agrees at 9 bases. This CDR3 has 13 residues. Trimming took 7 bases from V and 2 from J; bases not matched to a gene: 3. Germline-derived CDR1 and CDR2 are ENHRY and SYGVKD. The CDR3 DNA follows: TGTGCCATCACCAGGGACAGGGCCTACGAGCAGTACTTC. Its translation is CAITRDRAYEQYF.

This chain uses TRBV7-2 with TRBJ2-7; D gene ambiguous. There are 16 residues in the CDR3. CDR1 is SGHTA and CDR2 is FQGNSA in the germline V gene. Trimming stripped 2 bases from V and 0 bases from J, with 14 bases between. CDR3 amino acids: CASSLLVSSSSYEQYF. CDR3 nucleotides: TGTGCCAGCAGCTTACTAGTATCTTCGAGCTCCTACGAGCAGTACTTC. Filled out from reference TRBV7-2 and TRBJ2-7, the complete variable domain reads GAGVSQSPSNKVTEKGKDVELRCDPISGHTALYWYRQSLGQGLEFLIYFQGNSAPDKSGLPSDRFSAERTGGSVSTLTIQRTQQEDSAVYLCASSLLVSSSSYEQYFGPGTRLTVT.

The chain has TRBV11-2 and TRBJ2-1; unclear D gene. The CDR3 covers 13 residues. Trimming removed 1 base from V and 10 bases from J, with 11 bases in between. CDR1 SGHAT and CDR2 FQNNGV come from the germline V gene. The CDR3 nucleotides read TGTGCCAGCAGCTTAGCCGGCATTAGGGAGCAGTTCTTC. Protein product: CASSLAGIREQFF.

The V and J genes are TRBV6-6 and TRBJ2-1, with 10 bases lining up with TRBD2. CDR1 and CDR2 from the germline V gene are MNHNY and SVGAGI (reference sequence). V lost 5 bases, J lost 3 bases, and 7 bases stayed unmatched. The CDR3 has 16 amino acids. The DNA for the CDR3 is TGTGCCAGCAGTCCCCGGACTAGCGGAAACTACAATGAGCAGTTCTTC. Residues: CASSPRTSGNYNEQFF.